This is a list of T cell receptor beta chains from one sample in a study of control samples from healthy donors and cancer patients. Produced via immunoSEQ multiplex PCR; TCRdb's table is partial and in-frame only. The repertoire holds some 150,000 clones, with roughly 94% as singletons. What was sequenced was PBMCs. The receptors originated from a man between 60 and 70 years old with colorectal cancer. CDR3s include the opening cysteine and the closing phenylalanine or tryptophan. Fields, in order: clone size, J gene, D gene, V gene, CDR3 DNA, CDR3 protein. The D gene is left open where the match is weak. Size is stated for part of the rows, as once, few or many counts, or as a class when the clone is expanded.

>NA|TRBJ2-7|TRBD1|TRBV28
TGTGCCAGCAGTTTGACCGGGACAGGGAGCAACGAGCAGTACTTC
CASSLTGTGSNEQYF
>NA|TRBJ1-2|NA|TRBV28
TGTGCCAGCAGCTTACCGGGAGGTAACTATGGCTACACCTTC
CASSLPGGNYGYTF
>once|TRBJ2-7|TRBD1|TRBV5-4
TGTGCCAGCAGCCCCGGGACAGGCGCCTACGAGCAGTACTTC
CASSPGTGAYEQYF
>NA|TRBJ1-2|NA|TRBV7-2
TGTGCCAGCAGCTTAGCGGGAGGGGTTCAGGTCTATGGCTACACCTTC
CASSLAGGVQVYGYTF
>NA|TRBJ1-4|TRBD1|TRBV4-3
TGCGCCAGCAGCCTTCAGGGGGCGAGTGAAAAACTGTTTTTT
CASSLQGASEKLFF
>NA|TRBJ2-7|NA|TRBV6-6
TGTGCCAGCAGTCCACAGGCGTCCTACGAGCAGTACTTC
CASSPQASYEQYF
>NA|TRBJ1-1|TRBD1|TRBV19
TGTGCCAGTAGGGAAACAGGGGCCCGCACTGAAGCTTTCTTT
CASRETGARTEAFF
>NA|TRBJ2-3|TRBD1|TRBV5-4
TGTGCCAGCAGCTTAGGACAGGGAGCAGATACGCAGTATTTT
CASSLGQGADTQYF
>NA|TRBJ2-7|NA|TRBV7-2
TGTGCCAGCAGCTTGGCCCAGGGGCTTAGCTCCTACGAGCAGTACTTC
CASSLAQGLSSYEQYF
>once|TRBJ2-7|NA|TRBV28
TGTGCCAGCAGTCGTACCAACATATACGAGCAGTACTTC
CASSRTNIYEQYF
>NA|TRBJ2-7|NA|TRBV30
TGTGCCTGGAGCGAAGGGGTCTCCTACGAGCAGTACTTC
CAWSEGVSYEQYF
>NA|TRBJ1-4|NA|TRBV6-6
TGTGCCAGCAGAGCCCCCGGCCGGGGGGAAAAACTGTTTTTT
CASRAPGRGEKLFF
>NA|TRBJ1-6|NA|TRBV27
TGTGCCAGCTCGACGTGGACAGACGGGTCACCCCTCCACTTT
CASSTWTDGSPLHF
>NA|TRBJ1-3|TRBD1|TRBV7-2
TGTGCCAGCAGCACGACAGGGGCTGGAAACACCATATATTTT
CASSTTGAGNTIYF
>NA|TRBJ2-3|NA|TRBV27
TGTGCCAGCAGTTTTGCCCCTCGAGATACGCAGTATTTT
CASSFAPRDTQYF
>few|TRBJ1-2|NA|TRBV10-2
TGCGCCAGCAGTGAGTTGAGATATTCCCCCGGCTACACCTTC
CASSELRYSPGYTF
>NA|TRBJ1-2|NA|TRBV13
TGTGCCAGCAGCTTATCAGGGAGAGGTGGCTACACCTTC
CASSLSGRGGYTF
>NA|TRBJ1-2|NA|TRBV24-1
TGTGCCACCAGTGACAGGGGAGTTGGCTACACCTTC
CATSDRGVGYTF
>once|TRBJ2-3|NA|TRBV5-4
TGTGCCAGCAGCTTGCGTCAGGGGACGCCCACAGATACGCAGTATTTT
CASSLRQGTPTDTQYF
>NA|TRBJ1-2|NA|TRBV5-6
TGTGCCAGCAGCTTGGGCAGGGTCCCCTATGGCTACACCTTC
CASSLGRVPYGYTF
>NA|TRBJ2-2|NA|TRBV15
TGTGCCACCAGCGACCCCGGGGAGCTGTTTTTT
CATSDPGELFF
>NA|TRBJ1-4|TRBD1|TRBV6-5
TGTGCCAGCAGTTCGGGATACAGGGGTGATGAAAAACTGTTTTTT
CASSSGYRGDEKLFF
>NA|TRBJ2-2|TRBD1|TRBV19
TGTGCCAGCTCACAGGGGGGTGACACCGGGGAGCTGTTTTTT
CASSQGGDTGELFF
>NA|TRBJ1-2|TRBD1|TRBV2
TGTGCCAGCAGTGGGACAGGGGAGACTAACTATGGCTACACCTTC
CASSGTGETNYGYTF
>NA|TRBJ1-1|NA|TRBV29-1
TGCAGCGTTGTCAGACAAATGAACACTGAAGCTTTCTTT
CSVVRQMNTEAFF
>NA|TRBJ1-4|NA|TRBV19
TGTGCCAGTAGTTACCGGGGGGCCGCAACTAATGAAAAACTGTTTTTT
CASSYRGAATNEKLFF
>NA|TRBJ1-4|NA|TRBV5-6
TGTGCCAGCAGCTTGGCGGACAGAACTAATGAAAAACTGTTTTTT
CASSLADRTNEKLFF
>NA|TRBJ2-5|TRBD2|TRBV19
TGTGCCAGTAGTATAGGCCTAGCGGGACAAGAGACCCAGTACTTC
CASSIGLAGQETQYF
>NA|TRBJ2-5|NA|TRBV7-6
TGTGCCAGCAGCTTAGAACCTTCTAGAGGAGAGACCCAGTACTTC
CASSLEPSRGETQYF
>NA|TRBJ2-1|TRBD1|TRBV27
TGTGCCAGCAGTTTCCGACAGGGGTCAGCGGATGGGCAGTTCTTC
CASSFRQGSADGQFF
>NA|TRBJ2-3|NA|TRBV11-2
TGTGCCAGCAGCTTAGACAGGTTCACAGATACGCAGTATTTT
CASSLDRFTDTQYF
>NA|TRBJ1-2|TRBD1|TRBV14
TGTGCCAGCAGCGGACAGGGTTTGGCTGGCTACACCTTC
CASSGQGLAGYTF
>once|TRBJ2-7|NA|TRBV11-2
TGTGCCAGCAGCTTAGAGACTGCCGAGCAGTACTTC
CASSLETAEQYF
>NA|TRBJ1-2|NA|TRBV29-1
TGCAGCGTTGAACCTCAGCGGGGGCAGGGCGACTATGGCTACACCTTC
CSVEPQRGQGDYGYTF
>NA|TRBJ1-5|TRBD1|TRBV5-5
TGTGCCAGCAGCCAGACTCCGGGACAGCCTTATAGCAATCAGCCCCAGCATTTT
CASSQTPGQPYSNQPQHF
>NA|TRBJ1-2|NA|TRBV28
TGTGCCAGCGCACCCCCTCCCCCCGGGGAGAATGGCTACACCTTC
CASAPPPPGENGYTF
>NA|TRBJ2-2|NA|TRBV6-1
TGTGCCAGCAGTGAAGCCTGGTGGGGCACCGGGGAGCTGTTTTTT
CASSEAWWGTGELFF
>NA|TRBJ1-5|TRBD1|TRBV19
TGTGCCAGTAGTAACCGTGACAGGGGGGGTGGCAATCAGCCCCAGCATTTT
CASSNRDRGGGNQPQHF
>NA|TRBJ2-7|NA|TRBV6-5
TGTGCCAGCAGTTACTCGATTGGGAGTACCTACGAGCAGTACTTC
CASSYSIGSTYEQYF
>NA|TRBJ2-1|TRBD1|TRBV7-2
TGTGCCAGCAGCCCCCGGGGGACAGGAAAGAGGAATGAGCAGTTCTTC
CASSPRGTGKRNEQFF
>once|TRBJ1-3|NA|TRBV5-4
TGTGCCAGCAGCCTCCCCGGAAGTCACGGAAACACCATATATTTT
CASSLPGSHGNTIYF
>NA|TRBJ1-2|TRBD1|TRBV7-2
TGTGCCAGCAGCGTAGACAGGGACAGGGTCGGCTATGGCTACACCTTC
CASSVDRDRVGYGYTF
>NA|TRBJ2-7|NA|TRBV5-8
TGTGCCAGCAGCCGGGTCTACGAGCAGTACTTC
CASSRVYEQYF
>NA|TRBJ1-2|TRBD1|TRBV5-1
TGCGCCAGCGGTAGGGGACAGGCGAACTATGGCTACACCTTC
CASGRGQANYGYTF
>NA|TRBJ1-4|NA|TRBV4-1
TGCGCCAGCAGCGTATCACCAGGGATCGCTAATGAAAAACTGTTTTTT
CASSVSPGIANEKLFF
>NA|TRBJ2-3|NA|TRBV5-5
TGTGCCAGCAGCTTGGCCGGCAGGGCCTTCACAGATACGCAGTATTTT
CASSLAGRAFTDTQYF
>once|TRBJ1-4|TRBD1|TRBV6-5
TGTGCCAGCAGCCCGGGACAGGGACTTAATGAAAAACTGTTTTTT
CASSPGQGLNEKLFF
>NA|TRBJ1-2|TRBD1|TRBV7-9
TGTGCCAGCAGCCTTCAGACAGGGGGTGTTGGCTACACCTTC
CASSLQTGGVGYTF
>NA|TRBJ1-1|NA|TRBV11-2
TGTGCCAGCAGTGCTCCGGGGATGAACACTGAAGCTTTCTTT
CASSAPGMNTEAFF
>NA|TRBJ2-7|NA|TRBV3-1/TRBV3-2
TGTGCCAGCAGCCCCAGGGACGGCTCTCAGCAGTACTTC
CASSPRDGSQQYF
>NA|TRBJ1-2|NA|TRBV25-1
TGTGCCAGCAGTGAACAGTACTATGGCTACACCTTC
CASSEQYYGYTF
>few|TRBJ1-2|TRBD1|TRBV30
TGTGCCTGGTCTAGGGGGCAGGGTGAGGATGGCTACACCTTC
CAWSRGQGEDGYTF
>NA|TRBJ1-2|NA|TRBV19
TGTGCCAGTAGTATGTTCCCCGTCATTGGCTATGGCTACACCTTC
CASSMFPVIGYGYTF
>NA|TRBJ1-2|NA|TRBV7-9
TGTGCCAGCAGCTTGAGGGAGTATGGCTACACCTTC
CASSLREYGYTF
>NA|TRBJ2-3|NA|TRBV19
TGTGCCAGTAGTGTTCGGACGGTGACAGATACGCAGTATTTT
CASSVRTVTDTQYF
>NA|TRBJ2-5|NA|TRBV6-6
TGTGCCAGCAGCCCGGGACACGAAGAGACCCAGTACTTC
CASSPGHEETQYF
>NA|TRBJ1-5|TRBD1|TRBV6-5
TGTGCCAGCAGCCTGGGACAGGGTAGGGGTCAGCCCCAGCATTTT
CASSLGQGRGQPQHF
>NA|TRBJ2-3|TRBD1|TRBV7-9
TGTGCCAGCAGCCAAGGACAGGGTAGTTCCCGCACAGATACGCAGTATTTT
CASSQGQGSSRTDTQYF
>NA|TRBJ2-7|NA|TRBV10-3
TGTGCCACCAGCCCAGTTTACAGGGACGACGAGCAGTACTTC
CATSPVYRDDEQYF
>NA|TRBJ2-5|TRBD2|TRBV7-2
TGTGCCAGCAGCTTACAAGCGGGGGGAATACAAGAGACCCAGTACTTC
CASSLQAGGIQETQYF